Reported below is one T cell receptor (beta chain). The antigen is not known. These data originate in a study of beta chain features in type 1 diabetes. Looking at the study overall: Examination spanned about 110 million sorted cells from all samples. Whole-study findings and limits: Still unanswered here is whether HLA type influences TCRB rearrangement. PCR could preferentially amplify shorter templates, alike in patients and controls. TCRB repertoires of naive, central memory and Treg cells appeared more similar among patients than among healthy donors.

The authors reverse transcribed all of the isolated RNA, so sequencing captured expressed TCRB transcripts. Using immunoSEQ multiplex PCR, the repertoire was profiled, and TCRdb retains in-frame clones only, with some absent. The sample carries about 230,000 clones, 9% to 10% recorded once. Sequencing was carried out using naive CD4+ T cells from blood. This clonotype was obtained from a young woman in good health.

The CDR3, as DNA: TGCGCCAGCAGCCTCGACGGGGGTGGGAATTCACCCCTCCACTTT. As protein: CASSLDGGGNSPLHF. This chain connects TRBV5-1 to TRBJ1-6; a possible D gene is TRBD1 (5 bases). The germline gives CDR1 SGHRS, CDR2 YFSETQ. Trimming left V 4 bases short and J 7 bases short, with 15 bases between. This CDR3 has 15 residues.